A single sample gave rise to the 8 T cell receptor beta chains below, sequenced in a study of vaccination and CD4 T cells after COVID-19. Cultured CD4+ T cell DNA underwent sequencing with the Oncomine TCR Beta short-read assay. TCRdb fed the PCR reads into MiXCR, producing one record per CDR3 protein. The sample has nearly 25,000 distinct CDR3 sequences; less than 40% are singletons. The sample's time point: late sampling 161 to 241 days after vaccination in three convalescent patients. Regarding treatment: approximately 11-day PBMC culture with coronavirus spike peptide pools or control peptides (ViraFEST assay). The antigens of these receptors remain unknown. The sequencing used CD4+ T cells from blood, cultured in vitro, collected about 7 months after SARS-CoV-2 vaccination. Receptors were obtained from a human donor who had recovered from COVID-19.

The chain has TRBV10-2 and TRBJ1-1, with 7 positions matching TRBD1. This CDR3 contains 14 residues. Germline V lookup: CDR1 WSHSY, CDR2 SAAADI. The junction had 5 bases not matched to a gene; V was cut back by 6 bases and J by 1 base. This chain's CDR3 is CASRTGTANTEAFF. CDR3 nucleotide sequence: TGCGCCAGCAGAACCGGGACAGCGAACACTGAAGCTTTCTTT.

This clonotype was seen a few times. The chain combines TRBV24-1 with TRBJ2-5, with D maybe TRBD1 (6 bases). CDR1 is KGHDR and CDR2 is SFDVKD in the germline V gene. The V gene lost 7 bases and the J gene lost 7 bases, with 12 bases spanning the gap. There are 12 residues in the CDR3. The CDR3 reads CATSPLGGTQYF. The CDR3, as DNA: TGTGCCACCAGCCCCTTAGGGGGGACCCAGTACTTC.

This clonotype occurred a few times. The chain employs TRBV6-1 and TRBJ2-1, with TRBD2 as a possible D gene (6 bases). Germline values: CDR1 MNHNS, CDR2 SASEGT. With 6 bases removed from V and 7 bases from J, the gap between germline ends came to 16 bases. The CDR3 length is 14 residues. In nucleotides, the CDR3 is TGTGCCAGCAGCCCCCGGGACTGGATAAATGAGCAGTTCTTC. Translated, it gives CASSPRDWINEQFF.

The rearrangement joins TRBV4-2 to TRBJ2-7, with D possibly TRBD1 on 6 matching bases. The V end was cut by 4 bases, the J end by 7 bases, with 14 bases between. Germline-derived CDR1 and CDR2 are LGHNA and YNFKEQ. The CDR3 covers 13 residues. CDR3 sequence: CASSLGARGEQYF. In DNA form, the CDR3 reads TGTGCCAGCAGCCTCGGCGCCAGGGGAGAGCAGTACTTC.

The chain combines TRBV27 with TRBJ2-3; possibly TRBD2 for D (5 bases). The CDR3 length is 16 residues. From germline, CDR1 is MNHEY and CDR2 SMNVEV (reference sequence). V was trimmed by 7 bases and J by 1 base, leaving 18 bases between them. The CDR3 is CASTLGGKEGTDTQYF. The DNA of the CDR3 is TGTGCCAGCACCCTAGGAGGAAAAGAGGGCACAGATACGCAGTATTTT.

The chain employs TRBV19 and TRBJ2-7, with 7 bases aligning to TRBD1. CDR3 length: 12 amino acids. V trimming: 5 bases; J trimming: 5 bases; junction bases outside the gene matches: 3. Germline loops: CDR1 LNHDA, CDR2 SQIVND (reference sequence). The CDR3 nucleotides are TGTGCCAGTAGTGACAGGGTTAACGAGCAGTACTTC. This sequence encodes CASSDRVNEQYF.

The rearrangement uses TRBV20-1 and TRBJ2-2; 12 nucleotides line up with TRBD2. The germline V gene encodes CDR1 DFQATT and CDR2 SNEGSKA (reference sequence). The CDR3 is 16 amino acids. Trimming cost V 3 bases and J 3 bases; bases outside gene matches: 5. CDR3 DNA sequence: TGCAGTGCTAGTACGGGACTAGCGGGTGACACCGGGGAGCTGTTTTTT. Protein: CSASTGLAGDTGELFF.

The chain joins TRBV7-8 to TRBJ2-3; D not certain. The germline V and J ends were trimmed by 6 bases and 0 bases, with 16 bases remaining between them. Looked up from germline, CDR1 is SGHVS and CDR2 is FQNEAQ. This CDR3 spans 16 amino acids. The CDR3 DNA reads as TGTGCCAGCAGTCCCGCTAGGGTTTTTAGCACAGATACGCAGTATTTT. This gives the protein CASSPARVFSTDTQYF.